This TCR beta chain originates from a study of blood T cell repertoires in COVID-19. The overall study: Material from acute and convalescent COVID-19 was sourced from the United States, Italy and Spain.

The table came from immunoSEQ multiplex PCR; TCRdb's copy has only in-frame clones and leaves some out. The sample yields fewer than 300,000 clones, 88% seen once. CDR1 KGHSH and CDR2 LQKENI come from the germline V gene. This CDR3 comprises 14 residues. V dropped 2 bases and J dropped 6 bases, with 14 bases sitting between them. The sequence derives from a woman in her thirties or forties who had recovered from COVID-19. Sequenced sample: peripheral blood. The gene calls are TRBV18 and TRBJ2-7; perhaps TRBD2 as D (5 bases). CDR3 amino acids: CASSPGFGMGEQYF. The CDR3 nucleotides are TGTGCCAGCTCACCAGGGTTCGGGATGGGCGAGCAGTACTTC.